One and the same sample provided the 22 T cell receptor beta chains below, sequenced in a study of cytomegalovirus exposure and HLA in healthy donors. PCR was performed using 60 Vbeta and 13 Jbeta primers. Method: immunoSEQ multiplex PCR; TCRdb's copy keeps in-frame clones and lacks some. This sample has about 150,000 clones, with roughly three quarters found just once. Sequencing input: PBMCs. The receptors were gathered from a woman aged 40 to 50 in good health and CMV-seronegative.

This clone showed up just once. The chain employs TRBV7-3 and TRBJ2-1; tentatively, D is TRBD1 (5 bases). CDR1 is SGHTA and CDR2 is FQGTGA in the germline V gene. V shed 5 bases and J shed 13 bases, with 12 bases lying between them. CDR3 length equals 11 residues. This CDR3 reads CASSDRTRQFF. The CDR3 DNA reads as TGTGCCAGCAGCGATCGGACAAGACAGTTCTTC.

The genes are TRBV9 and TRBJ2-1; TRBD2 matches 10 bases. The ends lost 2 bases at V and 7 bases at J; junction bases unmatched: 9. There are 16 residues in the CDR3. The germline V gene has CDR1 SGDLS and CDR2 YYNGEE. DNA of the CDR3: TGTGCCAGCAGCGTTAGTGGGCTAGCGGGAGCAAATGAGCAGTTCTTC. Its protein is CASSVSGLAGANEQFF.

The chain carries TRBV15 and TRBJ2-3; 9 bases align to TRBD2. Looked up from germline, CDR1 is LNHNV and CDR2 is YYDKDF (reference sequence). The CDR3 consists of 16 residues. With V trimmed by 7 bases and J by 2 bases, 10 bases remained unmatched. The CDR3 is CATTPGGGGVTDTQYF. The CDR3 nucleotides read TGTGCCACCACCCCCGGGGGCGGGGGGGTCACAGATACGCAGTATTTT.

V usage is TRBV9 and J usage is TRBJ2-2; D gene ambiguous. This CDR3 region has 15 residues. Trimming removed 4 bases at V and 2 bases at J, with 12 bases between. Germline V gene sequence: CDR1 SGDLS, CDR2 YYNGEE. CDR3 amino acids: CASSPRPVNTGELFF. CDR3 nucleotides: TGTGCCAGCAGCCCTAGGCCCGTCAACACCGGGGAGCTGTTTTTT.

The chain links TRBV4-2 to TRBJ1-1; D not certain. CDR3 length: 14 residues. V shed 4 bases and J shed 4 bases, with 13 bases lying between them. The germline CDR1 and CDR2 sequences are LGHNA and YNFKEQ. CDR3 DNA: TGTGCCAGCAGCCCGAGCCTGGGGAGCACTGAAGCTTTCTTT. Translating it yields CASSPSLGSTEAFF.

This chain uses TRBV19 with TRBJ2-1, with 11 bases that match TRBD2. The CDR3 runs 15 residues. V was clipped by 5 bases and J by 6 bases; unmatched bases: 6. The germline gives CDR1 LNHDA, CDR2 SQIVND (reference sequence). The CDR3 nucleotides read TGTGCCAGTAGTCCGACTAGCGGGATCTTCAATGAGCAGTTCTTC. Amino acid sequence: CASSPTSGIFNEQFF.

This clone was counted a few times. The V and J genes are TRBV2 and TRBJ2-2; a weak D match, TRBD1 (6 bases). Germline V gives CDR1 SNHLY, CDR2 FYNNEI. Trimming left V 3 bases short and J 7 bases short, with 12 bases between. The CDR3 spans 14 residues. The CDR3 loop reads CASSDRGLIGELFF. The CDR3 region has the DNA TGTGCCAGCAGTGACAGGGGCCTTATCGGGGAGCTGTTTTTT.

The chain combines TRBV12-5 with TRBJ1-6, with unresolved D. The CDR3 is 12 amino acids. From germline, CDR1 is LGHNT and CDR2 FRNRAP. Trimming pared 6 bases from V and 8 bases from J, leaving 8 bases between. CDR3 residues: CASGPRDSPLHF. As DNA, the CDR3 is TGTGCTAGTGGGCCACGGGATTCACCCCTCCACTTT. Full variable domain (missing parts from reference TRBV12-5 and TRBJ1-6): DARVTQTPRHKVTEMGQEVTMRCQPILGHNTVFWYRQTMMQGLELLAYFRNRAPLDDSGMPKDRFSAEMPDATLATLKIQPSEPRDSAVYFCASGPRDSPLHFGNGTRLTVT.

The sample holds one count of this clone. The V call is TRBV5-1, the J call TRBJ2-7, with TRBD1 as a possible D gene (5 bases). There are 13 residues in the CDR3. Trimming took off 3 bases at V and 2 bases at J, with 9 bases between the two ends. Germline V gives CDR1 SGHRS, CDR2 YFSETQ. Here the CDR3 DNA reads TGCGCCAGCAGCTCCGACAGTCCCTACGAGCAGTACTTC. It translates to CASSSDSPYEQYF.

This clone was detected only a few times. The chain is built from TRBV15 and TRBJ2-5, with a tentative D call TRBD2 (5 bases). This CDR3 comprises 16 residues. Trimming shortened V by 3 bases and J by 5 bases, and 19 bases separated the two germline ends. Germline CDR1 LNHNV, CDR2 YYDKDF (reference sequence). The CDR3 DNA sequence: TGTGCCACCAGCAGTGAACCTGTAGCGTATTTGGAGACCCAGTACTTC. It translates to CATSSEPVAYLETQYF.

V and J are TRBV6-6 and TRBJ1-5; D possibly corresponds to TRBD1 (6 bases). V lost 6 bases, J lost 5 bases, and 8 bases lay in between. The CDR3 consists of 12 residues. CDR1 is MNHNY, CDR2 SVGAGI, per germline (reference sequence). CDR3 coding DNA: TGTGCCAGCAGACAGGGTTATCAGCCCCAGCATTTT. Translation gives CASRQGYQPQHF.

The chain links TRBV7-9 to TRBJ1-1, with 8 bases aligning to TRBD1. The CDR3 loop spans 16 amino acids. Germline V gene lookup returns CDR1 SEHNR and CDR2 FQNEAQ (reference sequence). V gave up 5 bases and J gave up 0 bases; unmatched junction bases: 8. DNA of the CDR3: TGTGCCAGCAGCCAGGACAGGGTTCTTATGAACACTGAAGCTTTCTTT. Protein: CASSQDRVLMNTEAFF.

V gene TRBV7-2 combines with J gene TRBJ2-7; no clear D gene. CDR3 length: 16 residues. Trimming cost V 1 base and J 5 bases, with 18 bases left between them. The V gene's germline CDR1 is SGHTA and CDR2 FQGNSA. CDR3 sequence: CASSLVLARARNEQYF. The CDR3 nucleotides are TGTGCCAGCAGCTTAGTTTTGGCCCGAGCCAGGAACGAGCAGTACTTC.

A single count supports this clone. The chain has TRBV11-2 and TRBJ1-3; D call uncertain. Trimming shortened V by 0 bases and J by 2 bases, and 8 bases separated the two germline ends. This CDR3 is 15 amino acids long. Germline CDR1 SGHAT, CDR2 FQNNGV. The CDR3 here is CASSLEAGAGNTIYF. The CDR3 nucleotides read TGTGCCAGCAGCTTAGAGGCGGGAGCTGGAAACACCATATATTTT. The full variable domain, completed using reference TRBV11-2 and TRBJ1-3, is EAGVAQSPRYKIIEKRQSVAFWCNPISGHATLYWYQQILGQGPKLLIQFQNNGVVDDSQLPKDRFSAERLKGVDSTLKIQPAKLEDSAVYLCASSLEAGAGNTIYFGEGSWLTVV.

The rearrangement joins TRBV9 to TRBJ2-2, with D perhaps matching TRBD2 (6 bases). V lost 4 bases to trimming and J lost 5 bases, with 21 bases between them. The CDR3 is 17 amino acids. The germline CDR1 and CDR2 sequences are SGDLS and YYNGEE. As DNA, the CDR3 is TGTGCCAGCAGCCAATCCGTGGAGGGCACCATTACCGGGGAGCTGTTTTTT. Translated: CASSQSVEGTITGELFF.

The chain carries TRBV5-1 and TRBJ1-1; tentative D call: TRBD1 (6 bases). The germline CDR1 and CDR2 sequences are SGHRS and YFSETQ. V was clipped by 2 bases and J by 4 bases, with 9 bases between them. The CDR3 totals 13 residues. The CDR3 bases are TGCGCCAGCAGCTTATACAGGGTCACTGAAGCTTTCTTT. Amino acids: CASSLYRVTEAFF.

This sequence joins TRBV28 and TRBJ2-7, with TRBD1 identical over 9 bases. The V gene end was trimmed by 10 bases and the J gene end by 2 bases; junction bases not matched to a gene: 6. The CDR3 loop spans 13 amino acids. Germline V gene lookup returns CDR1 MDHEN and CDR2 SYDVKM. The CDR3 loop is CAITGTGPYEQYF. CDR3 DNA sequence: TGTGCCATCACCGGGACAGGGCCCTACGAGCAGTACTTC. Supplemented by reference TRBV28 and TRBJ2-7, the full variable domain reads DVKVTQSSRYLVKRTGEKVFLECVQDMDHENMFWYRQDPGLGLRLIYFSYDVKMKEKGDIPEGYSVSREKKERFSLILESASTNQTSMYLCAITGTGPYEQYFGPGTRLTVT.

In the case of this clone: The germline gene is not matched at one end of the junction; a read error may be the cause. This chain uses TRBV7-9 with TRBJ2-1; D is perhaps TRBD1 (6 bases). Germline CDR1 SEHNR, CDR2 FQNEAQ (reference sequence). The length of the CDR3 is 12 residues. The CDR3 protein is CSSSITGTEQFF. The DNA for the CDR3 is TGTTCCAGCAGCATCACAGGGACTGAGCAGTTCTTC.

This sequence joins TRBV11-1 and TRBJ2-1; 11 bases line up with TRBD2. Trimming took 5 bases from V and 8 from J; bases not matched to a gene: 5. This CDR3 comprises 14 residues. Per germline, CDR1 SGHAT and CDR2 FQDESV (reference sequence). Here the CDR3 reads CASSLLAGGDEQFF. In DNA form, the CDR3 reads TGTGCCAGCAGCCTCCTAGCGGGAGGAGATGAGCAGTTCTTC.

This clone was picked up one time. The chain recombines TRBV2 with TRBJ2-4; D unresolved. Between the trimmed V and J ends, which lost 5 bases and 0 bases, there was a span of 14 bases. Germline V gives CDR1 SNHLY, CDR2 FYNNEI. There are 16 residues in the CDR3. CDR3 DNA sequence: TGTGCCAGCAGTACTTCTCCACGGGTAGCCAAAAACATTCAGTACTTC. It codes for CASSTSPRVAKNIQYF.

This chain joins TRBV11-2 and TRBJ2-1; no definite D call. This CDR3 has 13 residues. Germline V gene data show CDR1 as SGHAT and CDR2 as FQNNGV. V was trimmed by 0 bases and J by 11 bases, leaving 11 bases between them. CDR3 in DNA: TGTGCCAGCAGCTTAGATTCCAGACATAAGCAGTTCTTC. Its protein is CASSLDSRHKQFF.

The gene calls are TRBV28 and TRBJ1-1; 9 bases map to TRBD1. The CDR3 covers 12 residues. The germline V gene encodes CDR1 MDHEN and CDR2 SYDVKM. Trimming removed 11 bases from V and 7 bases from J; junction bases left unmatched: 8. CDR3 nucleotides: TGTGCCTTAAGGGACAGGGCTGATGAAGCTTTCTTT. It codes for CALRDRADEAFF.